Reported below is one T cell receptor beta chain. As yet, its antigen is unknown. A couple of CD3G-deficient patients had more severe autoimmunity; all had some. Regulatory (CD25-high CD127-low) and conventional (CD25-low CD127-high) CD4+ T cells were sorted separately. The CDR3 runs to 15 residues. Germline V lookup: CDR1 MNHNS, CDR2 SASEGT. Trimming left V 4 bases short and J 2 bases short, with 9 bases between. The PCR used 52 TRBV and 13 TRBJ primers. Measured with immunoSEQ multiplex PCR; TCRdb has only the in-frame clones, and not every one. The sample lists about 5,700 clones, 75% to 90% occurring once. This specimen comes from a study of regulatory T cells. Points from the study as a whole: Regulatory T cells showed the strongest V-J pair restriction and V/J gene skewing among patient repertoires. Compared with autologous conventional CD4+ cells and control regulatory cells, CD3G-deficient regulatory T cells showed reduced diversity. Treg repertoire restriction varied and was strongest in the two most severe patients.

The receptor's source is a person aged 18 to 35 with CD3G deficiency. The material sequenced was CD4+ Tregs sorted from blood. V gene TRBV6-1 combines with J gene TRBJ2-6; D unresolved. DNA of the CDR3: TGTGCCAGCAGTGCTTCTGGTACTGGGGCCAACGTCCTGACTTTC. This sequence encodes CASSASGTGANVLTF.